These T cell receptor beta chains were read from a single sample in a study of CD8 T cells in Susac syndrome. MiXCR was run by TCRdb on the immunoSEQ multiplex PCR reads, yielding one entry per CDR3 protein. The profile covers about 52,000 distinct CDR3 sequences, with roughly 93% appearing a single time and approximately 0.49% taken by the ten largest. Sequencing used CD8+ T cells from PBMCs. Receptors were obtained from a human donor with multiple sclerosis. The CDR3 runs from the conserved cysteine through the conserved F or W. Fields, in order: J gene, D gene, V gene, clone size, CDR3 DNA, CDR3 protein. A D gene is named only where the DNA matches it firmly. The size entry is marked missing in some rows and otherwise reads once, few, many or a size class.

J: TRBJ2-3; D: -; V: TRBV6-5; size: -; DNA: TGTGCCAGCAGTTTCGGACCCGCGGATACGCAGTATTTT; CDR3: CASSFGPADTQYF
J: TRBJ2-3; D: -; V: TRBV27; size: -; DNA: TGTGCCAGCAGTCCGTTCACAGATACGCAGTATTTT; CDR3: CASSPFTDTQYF
J: TRBJ2-6; D: -; V: TRBV27; size: -; DNA: TGTGCCAGCACCCCGGGACCGATGTACTCTGGGGCCAACGTCCTGACTTTC; CDR3: CASTPGPMYSGANVLTF
J: TRBJ2-1; D: -; V: TRBV4-2; size: -; DNA: TGTGCCAGCAGCCAAGAGGAGGGTTACTCCTACAATGAGCAGTTCTTC; CDR3: CASSQEEGYSYNEQFF
J: TRBJ1-1; D: -; V: TRBV3-1; size: once; DNA: TGTGCCAGCAGCCCCGCAACAGTGAACACTGAAGCTTTCTTT; CDR3: CASSPATVNTEAFF
J: TRBJ2-7; D: -; V: TRBV4-1; size: -; DNA: TGCGCCAGCAGCCCATGGGGGTCGAATTACGAGCAGTACTTC; CDR3: CASSPWGSNYEQYF
J: TRBJ2-7; D: -; V: TRBV4-1; size: -; DNA: TGCGCCAGCAGCCAAGATGGCCTAGCCGTATCCTACGAGCAGTACTTC; CDR3: CASSQDGLAVSYEQYF
J: TRBJ2-1; D: -; V: TRBV7-9; size: -; DNA: TGTGCCAGCACCCCCCGAGATGAGCAGTTCTTC; CDR3: CASTPRDEQFF
J: TRBJ1-2; D: -; V: TRBV7-9; size: -; DNA: TGTGCCAGCAGCCTAGGGGCTCTGGATGGCTACACCTTC; CDR3: CASSLGALDGYTF
J: TRBJ1-2; D: TRBD1; V: TRBV30; size: -; DNA: TGTGCCTGGAGTGTCGCCACCGGGACAGGGGGCTCTGGCTACACCTTC; CDR3: CAWSVATGTGGSGYTF
J: TRBJ1-1; D: -; V: TRBV6-6; size: -; DNA: TGTGCCAGCAGTCCCATGACGAACACTGAAGCTTTCTTT; CDR3: CASSPMTNTEAFF
J: TRBJ1-5; D: -; V: TRBV6-2/TRBV6-3; size: -; DNA: TGTGCCAGCAGTGCCGCCGGGACAATTGGTCAGCCCCAGCATTTT; CDR3: CASSAAGTIGQPQHF
J: TRBJ1-1; D: -; V: TRBV6-5; size: -; DNA: TGTGCCAGCAGCATCGGACAGTTGAACACTGAAGCTTTCTTT; CDR3: CASSIGQLNTEAFF
J: TRBJ2-3; D: -; V: TRBV7-9; size: -; DNA: TGTGCCAGCCTAGACTGGACGATCACAGATACGCAGTATTTT; CDR3: CASLDWTITDTQYF
J: TRBJ1-1; D: -; V: TRBV7-7; size: -; DNA: TGTGCTAGCAGCACGAACGGGAACACTGAAGCTTTCTTT; CDR3: CASSTNGNTEAFF
J: TRBJ1-1; D: TRBD1; V: TRBV29-1; size: -; DNA: TGCAGCGAGAACAGGGGAGGGACTGAAGCTTTCTTT; CDR3: CSENRGGTEAFF
J: TRBJ2-7; D: TRBD1; V: TRBV5-4; size: -; DNA: TGTGCCAGCAGCGGACAGGGGGCTTACGAGCAGTACTTC; CDR3: CASSGQGAYEQYF
J: TRBJ2-2; D: -; V: TRBV7-9; size: -; DNA: TGTGCCACGGAGAAGACGGGAAACACCGGGGAGCTGTTTTTT; CDR3: CATEKTGNTGELFF
J: TRBJ2-1; D: TRBD1; V: TRBV13; size: -; DNA: TGTGCCAGCAGCCTTCGACAGGGCTCCTACAATGAGCAGTTCTTC; CDR3: CASSLRQGSYNEQFF
J: TRBJ1-1; D: -; V: TRBV6-1; size: -; DNA: TGTGCCAGCAGTACCCTAAGTTCTGAAGCTTTCTTT; CDR3: CASSTLSSEAFF
J: TRBJ1-5; D: TRBD1; V: TRBV19; size: -; DNA: TGTGCCAGTGAGATTGGGACAGGGGGAAATCAGCCCCAGCATTTT; CDR3: CASEIGTGGNQPQHF
J: TRBJ1-2; D: -; V: TRBV30; size: -; DNA: TGTGCCTGGAGTACAGGGAGAGGCTACACCTTC; CDR3: CAWSTGRGYTF
J: TRBJ1-1; D: -; V: TRBV2; size: -; DNA: TGTGCCAGCAGTGAATACGCACTAAACACTGAAGCTTTCTTT; CDR3: CASSEYALNTEAFF
J: TRBJ2-7; D: -; V: TRBV27; size: -; DNA: TGTGCCAGCAGTTTATCTGCCCCGGGATTCCTACGAGAGCAGTACTTC; CDR3: CASSLSAPGFLREQYF
J: TRBJ1-1; D: -; V: TRBV13; size: -; DNA: TGTGCCAGCACTACCTACGCCGCGGTAACGAACACTGAAGCTTTCTTT; CDR3: CASTTYAAVTNTEAFF
J: TRBJ2-2; D: -; V: TRBV7-9; size: -; DNA: TGTGCCAGCAGGGAAACAGGCACCGGGGAGCTGTTTTTT; CDR3: CASRETGTGELFF
J: TRBJ1-1; D: TRBD1; V: TRBV19; size: -; DNA: TGTGCCAGTAGTATAGGACAGGGTATTTACACTGAAGCTTTCTTT; CDR3: CASSIGQGIYTEAFF
J: TRBJ2-6; D: TRBD2; V: TRBV7-9; size: -; DNA: TGTGCCAGCAGGGGTACGCGGGGGGCGGCGGGGGCCAACGTCCTGACTTTC; CDR3: CASRGTRGAAGANVLTF
J: TRBJ2-5; D: -; V: TRBV5-6; size: -; DNA: TGTGCCAGCAGCTTGGATGCATGGGAGACCCAGTACTTC; CDR3: CASSLDAWETQYF